The next 9 T cell receptor beta chains were all read from a single sample in a study of T cells in Graves' hyperthyroidism and ophthalmopathy. What was amplified from RNA transcripts were TCR beta CDR3 regions. With the HTBI primer set, the TCR CDR3 went through a first round of RT-PCR. TCRdb ran MiXCR on the multiplex PCR reads and lists one entry per CDR3 protein. Seen here are 350,000 or so distinct CDR3 sequences, around a sixth observed once, and the top ten hold approximately 49%. Sequencing was done on a sample of blood. The receptors stem from a woman aged 50 to 60 with Graves' hyperthyroidism.

This clonotype was observed a few times. The genes are TRBV28 and TRBJ1-2; maybe TRBD1 (6 bases). CDR1 and CDR2 (germline): MDHEN, SYDVKM. Trimming took off 3 bases at V and 3 bases at J, with 17 bases between the two ends. The CDR3 consists of 16 residues. The CDR3 loop is CASSLNPLQGDYGYTF. As DNA, the CDR3 is TGTGCCAGCAGTTTGAACCCGCTACAGGGCGACTATGGCTACACCTTC.

This clonotype was observed at least ten times. CDR3 protein: CSVATGVSYEQYF. The CDR3 bases are TGCAGCGTTGCGACAGGGGTCTCCTACGAGCAGTACTTC. V is TRBV29-1 and J is TRBJ2-7, with 8 bases identical to TRBD1. Germline trimming cut 4 bases from V and 0 bases from J; bases unmatched to any gene: 2. The CDR3 has 13 residues. The germline CDR1 and CDR2 sequences are SQVTM and ANQGSEA.

The rearrangement uses TRBV12-3 or TRBV12-4 and TRBJ2-2; no definite D call. The CDR3 has 13 amino acids. V lost 2 bases and J 6 bases, leaving 7 bases between the germline ends. In DNA, the CDR3 is TGTGCCAGCAGTTTAAACCCAGCCGGGGAGCTGTTTTTT. This translates into CASSLNPAGELFF.

This clonotype was seen ten or more times. The chain uses TRBV12-3 or TRBV12-4 and TRBJ1-1; maybe TRBD1 (6 bases). Deletions cut 6 bases from V and 4 bases from J, with 15 bases between. The CDR3 runs 14 residues. CDR3 region: CASSYKTGITEAFF. CDR3 DNA: TGTGCCAGCAGCTATAAAACAGGGATCACTGAAGCTTTCTTT.

At least ten counts were recorded for this clonotype. This chain links TRBV6-1 with TRBJ2-1; D call uncertain. The CDR3 runs 15 residues. V lost 5 bases, J lost 4 bases, and 15 bases lay in between. Germline CDR1 and CDR2: MNHNS and SASEGT. CDR3 bases: TGTGCCAGCAGTCAAAGCGTACAACTATACAATGAGCAGTTCTTC. This gives the protein CASSQSVQLYNEQFF.

Regarding this clonotype: The CDR3 does not end in the conserved phenylalanine or tryptophan, so this is likely a read error. The rearrangement joins TRBV5-1 to TRBJ1-2, with D perhaps matching TRBD1 (5 bases). CDR1 is SGHRS, CDR2 YFSETQ, per germline. The CDR3 consists of 14 residues. Trimming took 4 bases from V and 5 from J, leaving 15 bases between them. CDR3 protein: CASSREDSQYGYTL. The CDR3 coding sequence is TGCGCCAGCAGCAGAGAAGACAGTCAATATGGCTACACCCTC.

This clonotype has a handful of counts. The genes are TRBV10-3 and TRBJ1-2; the D is unclear. The germline V gene encodes CDR1 ENHRY and CDR2 SYGVKD. The CDR3 consists of 14 residues. V dropped 6 bases and J dropped 2 bases, with 13 bases sitting between them. The CDR3 sequence is CAIRTTGPNYGYTF. The CDR3 bases are TGTGCCATCAGAACCACCGGGCCGAACTATGGCTACACCTTC.

Only a few counts were recorded for this clonotype. CDR3 DNA sequence: TGCAGTGCTCGGACAGGGAACTCCTACGAGCAGTACTTC. Residues: CSARTGNSYEQYF. This chain links TRBV20-1 with TRBJ2-7, with TRBD1 identical over 8 bases. J gave up 0 bases and V 5 bases, and 3 bases lay outside the gene matches. Germline loops: CDR1 DFQATT, CDR2 SNEGSKA (reference sequence). The CDR3 loop spans 13 amino acids.

There are many counts of this clonotype. This chain uses TRBV7-9 with TRBJ1-1; unclear D gene. V lost 1 base and J lost 0, with 15 bases in between. This CDR3 region has 17 residues. The germline V gene encodes CDR1 SEHNR and CDR2 FQNEAQ (reference sequence). Here the CDR3 DNA reads TGTGCCAGCAGCTTAGGTGTCTTAGGGAGCTTGAACACTGAAGCTTTCTTT. It is translated as CASSLGVLGSLNTEAFF.